The sequence of this T cell receptor beta chain was determined in a study of immune evolution from preneoplasia to lung adenocarcinoma. Germline CDR1 SGDLS, CDR2 YYNGEE. The CDR3 spans 16 residues. Trimming took 2 bases from V and 4 from J, leaving 16 bases between them. Sequencing used immunoSEQ multiplex PCR; TCRdb keeps in-frame clones, though not all of them. This table has some 3,700 clones, over 75% appearing once. The sequence derives from a person aged 65-85 years with lung adenocarcinoma. The chain is built from TRBV9 and TRBJ2-1, with a weak D call TRBD2 (7 bases). Sequencing was performed on FFPE lung adenocarcinoma in situ tissue. The CDR3 DNA reads as TGTGCCAGCAGCGTGACGGGGGGCAGCATTTACAATGAGCAGTTCTTC. Translated, it gives CASSVTGGSIYNEQFF.